In this sample, the clone carrying this T cell receptor beta chain turned up once. The sample is drawn from a study of STAT5B mutations in CD4+ large granular lymphocyte leukemia. The germline V gene has CDR1 SGHRS and CDR2 YFSETQ. V was trimmed by 2 bases and J by 7 bases, leaving 12 bases between them. The CDR3 is made up of 14 amino acids. Assay used: immunoSEQ multiplex PCR; TCRdb lists only in-frame clones, some missing. The sample contains tens of thousands of clones, roughly 69% of which appear only once. The sequence came from a human donor in good health. Sequences were obtained from CD4+ T cells from blood buffy coats. The rearrangement links TRBV5-1 to TRBJ1-4; D may be TRBD1 (5 bases). Written as DNA, the CDR3 is TGCGCCAGCAGCTTTGGTCAGGGAGCTGAAAAACTGTTTTTT. This gives the protein CASSFGQGAEKLFF. Together with reference TRBV5-1 and TRBJ1-4, the CDR3 gives the full variable domain: KAGVTQTPRYLIKTRGQQVTLSCSPISGHRSVSWYQQTPGQGLQFLFEYFSETQRNKGNFPGRFSGRQFSNSRSEMNVSTLELGDSALYLCASSFGQGAEKLFFGSGTQLSVL.